This passage covers 25 T cell receptor beta chains from one sample sequenced in a study of blood T cell repertoires in COVID-19. Measured with immunoSEQ multiplex PCR; TCRdb has only the in-frame clones, and not every one. The table lists fewer than 350,000 clones, 86% of them singletons. The sequencing input was peripheral blood. These TCRs come from a woman aged 30 to 39 with COVID-19, enrolled during active disease.

This clone was found many times. The chain combines TRBV6-2 or TRBV6-3 with TRBJ1-4; 7 bases fit TRBD1. The CDR3 contains 17 residues. Trimming at V came to 2 bases and at J to 2 bases, leaving 8 bases not matched to a gene. From germline, CDR1 is MNHEY and CDR2 SVGEGT. The CDR3 DNA reads TGTGCCAGCAGTTACGACTATCCGGGACAGACTAATGAAAAACTGTTTTTT. As protein: CASSYDYPGQTNEKLFF.

This chain uses TRBV18 with TRBJ1-1; 7 nucleotides match TRBD1. Germline CDR1 reads KGHSH; CDR2 reads LQKENI. This CDR3 is built from 17 residues. Germline trimming cut 4 bases from V and 1 base from J; bases unmatched to any gene: 12. CDR3 protein: CASSLDPGTASNTEAFF. The CDR3 DNA reads as TGTGCCAGCTCACTCGACCCCGGGACAGCCTCGAACACTGAAGCTTTCTTT. Looking up the rest from reference TRBV18 and TRBJ1-1 gives the full variable domain: NAGVMQNPRHLVRRRGQEARLRCSPMKGHSHVYWYRQLPEEGLKFMVYLQKENIIDESGMPKERFSAEFPKEGPSILRIQQVVRGDSAAYFCASSLDPGTASNTEAFFGQGTRLTVV.

This chain links TRBV6-5 with TRBJ2-3, with 11 bases matching TRBD2. In germline, CDR1 is MNHEY, CDR2 SVGAGI. The length of the CDR3 is 15 residues. The V segment lost 6 bases and the J segment 3 bases; nucleotides outside the gene matches: 5. This chain's CDR3 is CASSSGTSGTDTQYF. The CDR3 DNA is TGTGCCAGCAGCTCCGGGACTAGCGGTACAGATACGCAGTATTTT.

The V and J genes are TRBV11-2 and TRBJ2-3, with TRBD2 identical over 11 bases. The CDR3 length is 15 residues. Germline V gene data show CDR1 as SGHAT and CDR2 as FQNNGV. J gave up 5 bases and V 1 base, and 2 bases lay outside the gene matches. The CDR3 DNA reads TGTGCCAGCAGCTTAGTAGGGACTAGCGGAGATACGCAGTATTTT. Encoded protein: CASSLVGTSGDTQYF.

This clone occurred once. The rearrangement links TRBV5-1 to TRBJ1-2; the D gene is possibly TRBD1 (5 bases). Germline values: CDR1 SGHRS, CDR2 YFSETQ. The CDR3 length is 16 residues. Trimming removed 6 bases at V and 0 bases at J, with 18 bases between. DNA of the CDR3: TGCGCCAGCACTCGCTGGCAGGGCCCGTCTAACTATGGCTACACCTTC. Its protein is CASTRWQGPSNYGYTF.

The rearrangement links TRBV4-1 to TRBJ2-7; 14 nucleotides agree with TRBD2. The CDR3 runs 15 residues. V dropped 1 base and J dropped 5; count of bases not matched to a gene: 1. Germline-derived CDR1 and CDR2 are MGHRA and YSYEKL. The CDR3: CASSQGGLAGDEQYF. The DNA of the CDR3 is TGCGCCAGCAGCCAAGGGGGACTAGCGGGGGACGAGCAGTACTTC.

This chain connects TRBV29-1 to TRBJ1-1, with D maybe TRBD1 (6 bases). Germline V lookup: CDR1 SQVTM, CDR2 ANQGSEA. The CDR3 totals 14 residues. V lost 5 bases and J 2 bases, leaving 15 bases between the germline ends. This CDR3 is CSVLADRLNTEAFF. CDR3 nucleotide sequence: TGCAGCGTTCTCGCGGACAGATTAAACACTGAAGCTTTCTTT.

This clone was seen a single time. The V and J genes are TRBV19 and TRBJ2-5, with TRBD2 as a possible D gene (5 bases). This CDR3 spans 14 amino acids. Germline loops: CDR1 LNHDA, CDR2 SQIVND (reference sequence). Trimming stripped 7 bases from V and 5 bases from J, with 17 bases between. This CDR3 reads CASTSRARGETQYF. CDR3 bases: TGTGCCAGTACCAGTCGGGCACGAGGGGAGACCCAGTACTTC.

This sequence joins TRBV27 and TRBJ2-2; D is possibly TRBD1 (7 bases). The V end was cut by 8 bases, the J end by 3 bases, with 16 bases between. Germline V lookup: CDR1 MNHEY, CDR2 SMNVEV (reference sequence). The CDR3 totals 15 residues. CDR3 nucleotide sequence: TGTGCCAGCCGGAGGGGGCCTACATACACCGGGGAGCTGTTTTTT. Protein: CASRRGPTYTGELFF.

The rearrangement uses TRBV6-5 and TRBJ2-2; D may be TRBD2 (7 bases). The CDR3 sequence is 13 residues long. V gave up 6 bases and J gave up 4 bases, with 9 bases separating them. Germline V lookup: CDR1 MNHEY, CDR2 SVGAGI. This chain's CDR3 is CASRRGGTGELFF. CDR3 nucleotide sequence: TGTGCCAGCAGAAGGGGGGGCACCGGGGAGCTGTTTTTT.

The genes are TRBV15 and TRBJ1-5; D is uncertain. From germline, CDR1 is LNHNV and CDR2 YYDKDF (reference sequence). The CDR3 is 16 amino acids. V lost 1 base and J 5 bases, leaving 15 bases between the germline ends. In DNA, the CDR3 is TGTGCCACCAGCAGAGGTTTGGCGGTTTATGATCAGCCCCAGCATTTT. Amino acids: CATSRGLAVYDQPQHF.

This clone was seen just once. This rearrangement joins TRBV5-8 to TRBJ1-5; TRBD1 aligns across 7 bases. The CDR3 has 15 amino acids. Germline V gene data show CDR1 as SGHTS and CDR2 as YDEGEE. V shed 4 bases and J 3 bases; nucleotides not matched to a gene: 7. In DNA, the CDR3 is TGTGCCAGCAGCACTGGACAGGTCCACAATCAGCCCCAGCATTTT. It encodes CASSTGQVHNQPQHF. The whole variable domain, filled in from reference TRBV5-8 and TRBJ1-5, reads EAGVTQSPTHLIKTRGQQATLRCSPISGHTSVYWYQQALGLGLQFLLWYDEGEERNRGNFPPRFSGRQFPNYSSELNVNALELEDSALYLCASSTGQVHNQPQHFGDGTRLSIL.

This chain uses TRBV5-6 with TRBJ2-1; 11 bases agree with TRBD2. The germline gives CDR1 SGHDT, CDR2 YYEEEE. This CDR3 region has 15 residues. V was pared by 4 bases and J by 10 bases, with 10 bases of the junction left unmatched. DNA of the CDR3: TGTGCCAGCAGCCCGCGACTAGCGGGGAGGCGAGAGCAGTTCTTC. Protein product: CASSPRLAGRREQFF.

V and J are TRBV7-2 and TRBJ1-1, with D possibly being TRBD1 (6 bases). In germline, CDR1 is SGHTA, CDR2 FQGNSA. The CDR3 has 14 amino acids. V was pared by 8 bases and J by 3 bases, with 16 bases between. The CDR3: CASSPRGADTEAFF. The CDR3 DNA follows: TGTGCCAGCTCCCCCCGGGGGGCCGACACTGAAGCTTTCTTT.

Only one count was recorded for this clone. CDR3 sequence: CASSMGQREYEQYF. Here the CDR3 DNA reads TGTGCCAGTAGTATGGGACAGAGAGAATACGAGCAGTACTTC. The V and J genes are TRBV19 and TRBJ2-7, with 7 bases aligning to TRBD1. The junction had 6 bases not matched to a gene; V was cut back by 3 bases and J by 4 bases. Germline V lookup: CDR1 LNHDA, CDR2 SQIVND (reference sequence). The CDR3 consists of 14 residues.

The chain is built from TRBV6-5 and TRBJ2-7; D possibly corresponds to TRBD1 (6 bases). V was pared by 2 bases and J by 1 base, with 9 bases between. This CDR3 contains 14 residues. Germline CDR1 and CDR2: MNHEY and SVGAGI. The CDR3 here is CASSYPGASYEQYF. CDR3 DNA sequence: TGTGCCAGCAGTTACCCAGGGGCGTCCTACGAGCAGTACTTC.

The chain employs TRBV4-2 and TRBJ2-3; 7 positions match TRBD2. From germline, CDR1 is LGHNA and CDR2 YNFKEQ. The V gene end was trimmed by 3 bases and the J gene end by 1 base; junction bases not matched to a gene: 10. The CDR3 covers 17 residues. The CDR3 DNA follows: TGTGCCAGCAGCCAGACTTCACCGGGACTACGCACAGATACGCAGTATTTT. Its translation is CASSQTSPGLRTDTQYF.

The chain couples TRBV3-1 (or the pseudogene TRBV3-2) to TRBJ2-3; the match to TRBD2 covers 9 bases. The CDR3 contains 17 residues. The V and J ends lost 0 bases and 0 bases, in that order; junction bases with no gene match: 4. Germline V gene sequence: CDR1 LGHDT, CDR2 YNNKEL (reference sequence). CDR3: CASSQDLLAGSTDTQYF. The CDR3 nucleotides read TGTGCCAGCAGCCAAGATCTCCTAGCGGGGAGCACAGATACGCAGTATTTT.

Here the CDR3 reads CASFGSPAGGLKETQYF. In DNA form, the CDR3 reads TGTGCCAGCTTTGGGTCCCCGGCGGGGGGCCTAAAAGAGACCCAGTACTTC. V and J are TRBV7-9 and TRBJ2-5; 8 bases are shared with TRBD2. This CDR3 has 17 residues. V lost 8 bases to trimming and J lost 3 bases; unmatched junction nucleotides: 17. The germline gives CDR1 SEHNR, CDR2 FQNEAQ (reference sequence). The full variable domain, with the rest looked up from reference TRBV7-9 and TRBJ2-5, is DTGVSQNPRHKITKRGQNVTFRCDPISEHNRLYWYRQTLGQGPEFLTYFQNEAQLEKSRLLSDRFSAERPKGSFSTLEIQRTEQGDSAMYLCASFGSPAGGLKETQYFGPGTRLLVL.

This clone has more than one count but fewer than ten. The genes are TRBV25-1 and TRBJ2-7; 9 positions agree with TRBD1. V lost 4 bases to trimming and J lost 2 bases; unmatched junction nucleotides: 0. Germline CDR1 is MGHDK and CDR2 is SYGVNS. The CDR3 loop spans 13 amino acids. This CDR3 reads CASSGTGAYEQYF. In nucleotides, the CDR3 is TGTGCCAGCAGTGGGACAGGGGCCTACGAGCAGTACTTC.

J is TRBJ2-3 and V is TRBV13; D perhaps matches TRBD2 (7 bases). Germline CDR1 and CDR2: PRHDT and FYEKMQ (reference sequence). Trimming took off 0 bases at V and 1 base at J, with 11 bases between the two ends. This CDR3 comprises 16 residues. CDR3 bases: TGTGCCAGCAGCTTAGGAGGGGGAGGGGGCACAGATACGCAGTATTTT. This sequence encodes CASSLGGGGGTDTQYF.

The chain carries TRBV18 and TRBJ2-7; 8 bases agree with TRBD1. The CDR3 covers 16 residues. Trimming removed 5 bases from V and 0 bases from J; junction bases left unmatched: 9. Germline lookup yields CDR1 KGHSH and CDR2 LQKENI. The CDR3 is CASSNGVGTGSYEQYF. CDR3 nucleotides: TGTGCCAGCTCAAACGGAGTCGGGACAGGCTCCTACGAGCAGTACTTC. Full variable domain (rest looked up from reference TRBV18 and TRBJ2-7): NAGVMQNPRHLVRRRGQEARLRCSPMKGHSHVYWYRQLPEEGLKFMVYLQKENIIDESGMPKERFSAEFPKEGPSILRIQQVVRGDSAAYFCASSNGVGTGSYEQYFGPGTRLTVT.

V and J are TRBV27 and TRBJ1-4; D is uncertain. Germline V gives CDR1 MNHEY, CDR2 SMNVEV (reference sequence). The CDR3 loop spans 14 amino acids. Trimming took off 3 bases at V and 7 bases at J, with 12 bases between the two ends. This CDR3 is CASSLERAGEKLFF. The CDR3 bases are TGTGCCAGCAGTTTGGAGAGGGCGGGTGAAAAACTGTTTTTT.

This chain joins TRBV29-1 and TRBJ1-4; no clear D. With 1 base removed from V and 10 bases from J, the gap between germline ends came to 7 bases. Germline V CDR1 and CDR2: SQVTM, ANQGSEA. The CDR3 is 11 amino acids. The CDR3: CSVEGSGKLFF. CDR3 coding DNA: TGCAGCGTTGAAGGGTCCGGAAAACTGTTTTTT. Supplemented by reference TRBV29-1 and TRBJ1-4, the full variable domain reads SAVISQKPSRDICQRGTSLTIQCQVDSQVTMMFWYRQQPGQSLTLIATANQGSEATYESGFVIDKFPISRPNLTFSTLTVSNMSPEDSSIYLCSVEGSGKLFFGSGTQLSVL.

The rearrangement uses TRBV10-1 and TRBJ2-7; D might be TRBD1 (6 bases). The CDR3 contains 14 residues. The germline V and J ends were trimmed by 5 bases and 4 bases, with 15 bases remaining between them. Germline V lookup: CDR1 WNHNN, CDR2 SYGVQD (reference sequence). The CDR3 DNA is TGCGCCAGCAGTTCACAGGGAATCGGTTACGAGCAGTACTTC. This gives the protein CASSSQGIGYEQYF.